This is a list of T cell receptor beta chains from one sample in a study of cytomegalovirus exposure and HLA in healthy donors. TCRdb's copy holds only in-frame clones and misses some; the assay was immunoSEQ multiplex PCR. Among roughly 140,000 clones listed, around 79% were seen once. The source material was PBMCs. These receptors originate from a man aged 25-40 years in good health and CMV-seropositive. Both conserved end residues are part of each CDR3. The D gene is left open where the match is weak. Size is stated for part of the rows, as once, few or many counts, or as a class when the clone is expanded.

TRBJ2-3 | TRBV19 | - | TRBD2 | CASLGTSGGALKDTQYF | TGTGCCAGCCTCGGGACTAGCGGGGGAGCCTTAAAAGATACGCAGTATTTT
TRBJ1-4 | TRBV5-4 | - | - | CASSGRGANEKLFF | TGTGCCAGCAGCGGCAGGGGTGCGAATGAAAAACTGTTTTTT
TRBJ1-2 | TRBV4-3 | once | TRBD1 | CASSQARGSFYGYTF | TGCGCCAGCAGCCAAGCCAGGGGGTCTTTCTATGGCTACACCTTC
TRBJ2-3 | TRBV6-4 | - | TRBD1 | CASSYRGVPTDTQYF | TGTGCCAGCAGCTACAGGGGAGTGCCCACAGATACGCAGTATTTT
TRBJ1-2 | TRBV6-5 | - | - | CASTGTSQGYTF | TGTGCCAGCACCGGGACATCGCAGGGCTACACCTTC
TRBJ1-6 | TRBV4-1 | - | - | CASSQWDTNSPLHF | TGCGCCAGCAGCCAGTGGGACACCAATTCACCCCTCCACTTT
TRBJ1-5 | TRBV13 | once | TRBD1 | CASSLRGPNQPQHF | TGTGCCAGCAGCCTCAGGGGGCCCAATCAGCCCCAGCATTTT
TRBJ2-7 | TRBV28 | - | TRBD2 | CASSSFSGTNPYEQYF | TGTGCCAGCAGTTCATTCTCCGGGACTAATCCATACGAGCAGTACTTC
TRBJ1-1 | TRBV5-1 | - | - | CASSWRGGTEAFF | TGCGCCAGCAGCTGGAGGGGAGGCACTGAAGCTTTCTTT
TRBJ1-2 | TRBV4-2 | - | - | CASSQEDYSPGYTF | TGTGCCAGCAGCCAAGAAGATTACAGCCCCGGCTACACCTTC
TRBJ1-5 | TRBV5-1 | - | TRBD1 | CASSLATGDQPQHF | TGCGCCAGCAGCTTGGCGACAGGGGACCAGCCCCAGCATTTT
TRBJ1-1 | TRBV28 | - | - | CASHPTNSGAFF | TGTGCCAGCCACCCCACAAACAGTGGAGCTTTCTTT
TRBJ2-5 | TRBV28 | - | - | CASSFGRQGAQYF | TGTGCCAGCAGTTTCGGCAGGCAAGGGGCCCAGTACTTC
TRBJ2-3 | TRBV7-2 | once | - | CASSRLRESTDTQYF | TGTGCCAGCAGCCGCCTAAGGGAGAGCACAGATACGCAGTATTTT
TRBJ2-4 | TRBV7-9 | - | TRBD1 | CASSPTGGDIQYF | TGTGCCAGCAGCCCGACAGGGGGGGACATTCAGTACTTC
TRBJ2-3 | TRBV27 | - | TRBD2 | CASRSPGTSGRGDTQYF | TGTGCCAGCAGATCTCCGGGGACTAGCGGGAGGGGAGATACGCAGTATTTT
TRBJ2-1 | TRBV29-1 | - | TRBD2 | CSVRLAGGYNEQFF | TGCAGCGTCCGACTAGCGGGGGGCTACAATGAGCAGTTCTTC
TRBJ1-4 | TRBV19 | few | - | CASSLRLSTGEKLFF | TGTGCCAGTAGTCTCCGCCTCTCGACAGGAGAAAAACTGTTTTTT
TRBJ2-2 | TRBV4-3 | few | - | CASSQEIGEVGELFF | TGCGCCAGCAGCCAAGAGATAGGGGAGGTCGGGGAGCTGTTTTTT
TRBJ1-1 | TRBV9 | - | - | CASRRDFNTEAFF | TGTGCCAGCAGGAGGGACTTTAACACTGAAGCTTTCTTT
TRBJ1-5 | TRBV4-3 | - | TRBD1 | CASSQETGANQPQHF | TGCGCCAGCAGCCAGGAGACAGGGGCCAATCAGCCCCAGCATTTT
TRBJ2-1 | TRBV27 | - | - | CASSYGLGSNEQFF | TGTGCCAGCTCTTATGGACTTGGATCAAATGAGCAGTTCTTC
TRBJ2-3 | TRBV14 | - | - | CASSQANPVRDTQYF | TGTGCCAGCAGCCAAGCTAACCCAGTGAGGGATACGCAGTATTTT
TRBJ2-1 | TRBV27 | - | - | CASSLDSYNEQFF | TGTGCCAGCAGTTTAGACAGCTACAATGAGCAGTTCTTC
TRBJ1-2 | TRBV27 | once | - | CASSFQGSMYGYTF | TGTGCCAGCAGTTTTCAGGGCAGTATGTATGGCTACACCTTC
TRBJ2-1 | TRBV28 | - | - | CASRGQYYRYNEQFF | TGTGCCAGCAGGGGACAATATTATCGGTACAATGAGCAGTTCTTC
TRBJ2-1 | TRBV30 | - | TRBD1 | CAWRDRPKPYNEQFF | TGTGCCTGGAGGGACAGGCCTAAACCCTACAATGAGCAGTTCTTC
TRBJ2-7 | TRBV2 | few | TRBD2 | CASSWTSGSYEQYF | TGTGCCAGCAGTTGGACTAGCGGCTCCTACGAGCAGTACTTC
TRBJ2-7 | TRBV5-1 | - | TRBD1 | CASSLGPGQYSYEQYF | TGCGCCAGCAGCTTGGGGCCGGGACAGTACTCCTACGAGCAGTACTTC
TRBJ2-1 | TRBV2 | - | - | CASSERESSYNEQFF | TGTGCCAGCAGTGAAAGGGAGTCCTCCTACAATGAGCAGTTCTTC
TRBJ1-5 | TRBV18 | - | - | CASSQSGQGQPQHF | TGTGCCAGCTCACAGTCAGGGCAGGGTCAGCCCCAGCATTTT
TRBJ1-5 | TRBV5-1 | - | - | CASSPGGLRSNQPQHF | TGCGCCAGCAGCCCCGGCGGACTCAGAAGCAATCAGCCCCAGCATTTT
TRBJ2-2 | TRBV18 | - | - | CASSPRGQGLNTGELFF | TGTGCCAGCTCACCACGTGGGCAGGGCCTTAACACCGGGGAGCTGTTTTTT
TRBJ1-6 | TRBV28 | - | TRBD1 | CASSSEDRGRSPLHF | TGTGCCAGCAGTTCCGAGGACAGGGGGCGTTCACCCCTCCACTTT
TRBJ2-2 | TRBV9 | few | - | CASSVVAVPRPNTGELFF | TGTGCCAGCAGCGTAGTTGCGGTCCCTCGCCCGAACACCGGGGAGCTGTTTTTT
TRBJ2-4 | TRBV4-1 | - | - | CASSQAPSGQALIGAKNIQYF | TGCGCCAGCAGCCAAGCCCCTTCGGGACAAGCCCTTATAGGCGCCAAAAACATTCAGTACTTC
TRBJ2-7 | TRBV28 | - | - | CASSSTGYEQYF | TGTGCCAGCAGTTCGACAGGTTACGAGCAGTACTTC
TRBJ2-1 | TRBV5-1 | - | TRBD2 | CASSSERGFYNEQFF | TGCGCCAGCAGCTCAGAGCGGGGATTCTACAATGAGCAGTTCTTC
TRBJ1-2 | TRBV27 | - | - | CASSLSGGYGYTF | TGTGCCAGCAGTTTATCGGGGGGCTATGGCTACACCTTC
TRBJ2-7 | TRBV7-9 | - | - | CASSPGVGNNYEQYF | TGTGCCAGCAGCCCAGGGGTAGGCAACAACTACGAGCAGTACTTC
TRBJ2-4 | TRBV6-1 | - | TRBD1 | CASNPDRKGKNIQYF | TGTGCCAGCAACCCGGACAGGAAGGGCAAAAACATTCAGTACTTC
TRBJ2-6 | TRBV4-1 | once | - | CASSHDWSSGANGLTF | TGCGCCAGCAGCCACGACTGGAGCTCTGGGGCCAACGGCCTGACTTTC
TRBJ2-2 | TRBV7-7 | - | - | CASSLNTGELFF | TGTGCCAGCAGCCTCAACACCGGGGAGCTGTTTTTT